This T cell receptor (beta chain) came from a study of regulatory T cells in long-lasting Graves disease. As for the study in general: Newly diagnosed Graves' patients had under 3 months of antithyroid drugs.

V was clipped by 0 bases and J by 2 bases, with 11 bases between them. The CDR3 consists of 15 residues. The V gene's germline CDR1 is SGHRS and CDR2 YFSETQ. Both iRepertoire HTBI primers and Arm-PCR of CDR3 regions were used to build the TCR beta libraries. TCRdb independently ran MiXCR on the multiplex PCR reads; one entry per CDR3 protein. The table lists approximately 350,000 distinct CDR3 sequences, 15% to 20% of them singletons. This sample's time point: newly diagnosed GD, antithyroid drugs for less than 3 months. The TCR library was made from RNA that had been extracted from PBMCs in TRIzol. These same records also appear under a second study, on T cells in Graves' hyperthyroidism and ophthalmopathy. Per that paper: The model foresaw ophthalmopathy a median about 6.5 months prior to onset.

The receptor's source is a woman between 18 and 29 years old with Graves disease. The chain recombines TRBV5-1 with TRBJ1-2; D is perhaps TRBD1 (6 bases). The sample was peripheral blood mononuclear cells (PBMCs), taken at new diagnosis, from a patient treated with antithyroid drugs. The CDR3 is CASSLDQGRNYGYTF. The CDR3 DNA is TGCGCCAGCAGCTTGGATCAGGGGCGGAACTATGGCTACACCTTC.